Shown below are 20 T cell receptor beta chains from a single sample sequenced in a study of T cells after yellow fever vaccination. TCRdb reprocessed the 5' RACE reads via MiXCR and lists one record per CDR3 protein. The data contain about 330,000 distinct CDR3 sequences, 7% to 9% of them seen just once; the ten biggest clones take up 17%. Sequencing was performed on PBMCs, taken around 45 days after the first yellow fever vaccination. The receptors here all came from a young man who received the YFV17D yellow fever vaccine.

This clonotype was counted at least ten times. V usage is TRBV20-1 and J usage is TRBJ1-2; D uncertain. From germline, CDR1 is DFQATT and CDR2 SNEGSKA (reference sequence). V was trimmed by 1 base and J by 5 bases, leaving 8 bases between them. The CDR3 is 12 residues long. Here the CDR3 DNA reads TGCAGTGCTAGAGTGACGACATATGGCTACACCTTC. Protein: CSARVTTYGYTF.

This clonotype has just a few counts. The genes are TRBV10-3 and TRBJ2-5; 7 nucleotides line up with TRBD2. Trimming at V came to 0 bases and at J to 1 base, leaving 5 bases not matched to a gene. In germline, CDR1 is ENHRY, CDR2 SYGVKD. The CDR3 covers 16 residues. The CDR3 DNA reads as TGTGCCATCAGTGAGTCATCAGCGGGGATCCAAGAGACCCAGTACTTC. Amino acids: CAISESSAGIQETQYF.

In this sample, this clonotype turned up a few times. Here the CDR3 reads CASSIGLAGSQETQYF. The CDR3 DNA reads TGTGCCAGTAGTATAGGACTAGCGGGGTCGCAAGAGACCCAGTACTTC. The rearrangement joins TRBV19 to TRBJ2-5, with 11 bases fitting TRBD2. CDR1 is LNHDA, CDR2 SQIVND, per germline (reference sequence). The V gene end was trimmed by 1 base and the J gene end by 2 bases; junction bases not matched to a gene: 3. The CDR3 loop spans 16 amino acids.

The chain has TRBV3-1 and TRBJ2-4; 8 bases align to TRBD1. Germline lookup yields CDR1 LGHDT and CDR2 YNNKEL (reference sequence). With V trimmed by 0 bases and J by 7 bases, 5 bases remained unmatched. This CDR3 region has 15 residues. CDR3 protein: CASSQESGGWNIQYF. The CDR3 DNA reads TGTGCCAGCAGCCAAGAATCAGGGGGCTGGAACATTCAGTACTTC.

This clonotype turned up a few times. CDR3 sequence (DNA): TGTGCCAGCAGCTTAACCTGGTGGGCTAGCGGAGAGACCCAGTACTTC. Its translation is CASSLTWWASGETQYF. The V gene is TRBV7-2, the J gene TRBJ2-5; 7 bases align to TRBD2. The germline gives CDR1 SGHTA, CDR2 FQGNSA. This CDR3 region has 16 residues. Germline trimming cut 2 bases from V and 4 bases from J; bases unmatched to any gene: 10.

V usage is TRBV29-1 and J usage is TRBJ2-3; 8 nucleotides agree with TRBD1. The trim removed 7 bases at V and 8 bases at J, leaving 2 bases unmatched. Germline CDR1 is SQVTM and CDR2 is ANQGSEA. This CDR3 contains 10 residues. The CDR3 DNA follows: TGCAGCGGGGGACAGGCTACGCAGTATTTT. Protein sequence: CSGGQATQYF.

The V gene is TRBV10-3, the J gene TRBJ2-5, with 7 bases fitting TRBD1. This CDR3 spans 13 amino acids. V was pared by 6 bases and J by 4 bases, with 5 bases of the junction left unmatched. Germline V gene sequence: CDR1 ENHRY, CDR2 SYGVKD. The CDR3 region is CAIRSGTAETQYF. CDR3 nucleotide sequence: TGTGCCATCAGATCGGGGACAGCAGAGACCCAGTACTTC.

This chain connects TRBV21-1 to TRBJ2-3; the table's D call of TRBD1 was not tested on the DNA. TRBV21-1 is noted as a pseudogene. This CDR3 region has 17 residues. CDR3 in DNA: TGTGCCAGCAGCAACTCCGGGACAGGATGTAACTGGGATACGCAGTATTTT. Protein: CASSNSGTGCNWDTQYF.

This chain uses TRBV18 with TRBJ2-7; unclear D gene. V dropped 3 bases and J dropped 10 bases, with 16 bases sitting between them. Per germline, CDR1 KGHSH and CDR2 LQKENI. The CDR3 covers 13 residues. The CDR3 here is CASSPYSRYGQYF. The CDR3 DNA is TGTGCCAGCTCACCTTACTCGCGTTACGGCCAGTACTTC.

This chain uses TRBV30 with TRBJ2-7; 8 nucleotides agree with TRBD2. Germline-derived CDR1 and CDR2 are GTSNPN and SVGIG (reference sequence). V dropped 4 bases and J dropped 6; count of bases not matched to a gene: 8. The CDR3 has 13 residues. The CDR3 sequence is CAWTGGGTGEQYF. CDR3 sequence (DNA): TGTGCCTGGACGGGGGGGGGAACTGGCGAGCAGTACTTC.

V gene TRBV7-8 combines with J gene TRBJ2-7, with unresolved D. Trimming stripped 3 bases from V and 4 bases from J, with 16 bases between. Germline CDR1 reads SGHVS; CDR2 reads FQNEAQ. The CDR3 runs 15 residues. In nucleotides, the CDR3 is TGTGCCAGCAGCTTGGACCTTATCGGCCGATACGAGCAGTACGTC. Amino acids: CASSLDLIGRYEQYV.

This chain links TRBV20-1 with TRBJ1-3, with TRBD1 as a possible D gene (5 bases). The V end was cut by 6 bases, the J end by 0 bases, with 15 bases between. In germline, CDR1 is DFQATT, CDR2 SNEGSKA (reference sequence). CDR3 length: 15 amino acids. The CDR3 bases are TGCAGTGCGGATCCGGGACGTAGCTCTGGAAACACCATATATTTT. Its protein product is CSADPGRSSGNTIYF.

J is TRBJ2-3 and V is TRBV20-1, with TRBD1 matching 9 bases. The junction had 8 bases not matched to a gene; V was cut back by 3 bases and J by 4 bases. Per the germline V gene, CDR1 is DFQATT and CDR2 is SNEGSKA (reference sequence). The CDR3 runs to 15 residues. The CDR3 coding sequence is TGCAGTGCTAGGGTAGGACAGGGGCCTTCAGATACGCAGTATTTT. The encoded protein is CSARVGQGPSDTQYF.

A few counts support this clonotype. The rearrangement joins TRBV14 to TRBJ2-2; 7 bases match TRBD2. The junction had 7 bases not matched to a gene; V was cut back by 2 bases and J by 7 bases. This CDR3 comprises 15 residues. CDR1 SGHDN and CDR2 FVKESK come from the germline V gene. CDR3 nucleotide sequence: TGTGCCAGCAGCCAACTGGAGCGGGGTCTCGGGGAGCTGTTTTTT. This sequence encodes CASSQLERGLGELFF.

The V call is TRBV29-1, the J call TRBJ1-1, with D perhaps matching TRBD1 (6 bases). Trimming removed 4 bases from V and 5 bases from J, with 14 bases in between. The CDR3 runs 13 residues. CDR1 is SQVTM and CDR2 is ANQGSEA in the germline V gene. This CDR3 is CSVAFRGETEAFF. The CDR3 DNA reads TGCAGCGTTGCTTTCAGGGGTGAAACTGAAGCTTTCTTT.

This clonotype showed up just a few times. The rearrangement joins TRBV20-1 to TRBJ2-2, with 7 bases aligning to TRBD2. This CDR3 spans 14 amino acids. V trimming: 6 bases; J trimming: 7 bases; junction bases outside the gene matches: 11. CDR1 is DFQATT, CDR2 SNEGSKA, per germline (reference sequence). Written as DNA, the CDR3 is TGCAGTGCGGAACGAGCGGGGTTTGTCGGGGAGCTGTTTTTT. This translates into CSAERAGFVGELFF.

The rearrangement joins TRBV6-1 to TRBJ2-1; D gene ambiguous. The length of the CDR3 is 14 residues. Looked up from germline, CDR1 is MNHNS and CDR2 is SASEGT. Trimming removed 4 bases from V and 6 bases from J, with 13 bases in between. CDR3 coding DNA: TGTGCCAGCAGTGCCCACGTAAAGGGCAATGAGCAGTTCTTC. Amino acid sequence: CASSAHVKGNEQFF.

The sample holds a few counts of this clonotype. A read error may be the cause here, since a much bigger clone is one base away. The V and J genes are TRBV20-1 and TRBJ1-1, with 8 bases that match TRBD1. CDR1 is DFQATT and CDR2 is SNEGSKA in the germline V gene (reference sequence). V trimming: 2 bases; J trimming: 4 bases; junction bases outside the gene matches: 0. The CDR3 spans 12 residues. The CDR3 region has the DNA TGCAGTGCTAGACAGGGGGCCACTGAAGCTTTCTTT. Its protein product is CSARQGATEAFF.

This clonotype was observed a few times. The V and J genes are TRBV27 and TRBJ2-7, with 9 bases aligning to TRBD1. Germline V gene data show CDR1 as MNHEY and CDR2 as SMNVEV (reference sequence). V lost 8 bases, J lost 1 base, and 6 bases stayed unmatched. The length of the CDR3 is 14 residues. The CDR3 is CASGIQGASYEQYF. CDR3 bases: TGTGCCAGCGGTATACAGGGGGCGTCCTACGAGCAGTACTTC.

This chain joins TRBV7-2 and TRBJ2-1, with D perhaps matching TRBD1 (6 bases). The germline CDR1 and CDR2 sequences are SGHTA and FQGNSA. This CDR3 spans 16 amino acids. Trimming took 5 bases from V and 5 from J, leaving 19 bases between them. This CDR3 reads CASSLLPRQVHNEQFF. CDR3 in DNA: TGTGCCAGCAGCCTCCTTCCACGACAGGTCCACAATGAGCAGTTCTTC.